Described below is a single TCR beta chain sequence and its context. CDR1 and CDR2 (germline): MNHNS, SASEGT. The CDR3 is 14 residues long. V was clipped by 3 bases and J by 6 bases; unmatched bases: 2. Method: immunoSEQ multiplex PCR; TCRdb's copy keeps in-frame clones and lacks some. The profile shows about 77,000 clones, 80% of them singletons. The data derive from a study of blood T cell repertoires in COVID-19. The overall study: Nucleic acid was either cDNA or gDNA, and it came from T cells, B-cell-depleted T cells, or PBMCs.

Sequencing was carried out using peripheral blood. This rearrangement joins TRBV6-1 to TRBJ1-4, with 9 bases that match TRBD1. This TCR came from a woman in her 70s with acute or convalescent COVID-19. The CDR3 sequence: CASSDRQGDEKLFF. For the CDR3, the DNA is TGTGCCAGCAGTGACCGACAGGGGGATGAAAAACTGTTTTTT.